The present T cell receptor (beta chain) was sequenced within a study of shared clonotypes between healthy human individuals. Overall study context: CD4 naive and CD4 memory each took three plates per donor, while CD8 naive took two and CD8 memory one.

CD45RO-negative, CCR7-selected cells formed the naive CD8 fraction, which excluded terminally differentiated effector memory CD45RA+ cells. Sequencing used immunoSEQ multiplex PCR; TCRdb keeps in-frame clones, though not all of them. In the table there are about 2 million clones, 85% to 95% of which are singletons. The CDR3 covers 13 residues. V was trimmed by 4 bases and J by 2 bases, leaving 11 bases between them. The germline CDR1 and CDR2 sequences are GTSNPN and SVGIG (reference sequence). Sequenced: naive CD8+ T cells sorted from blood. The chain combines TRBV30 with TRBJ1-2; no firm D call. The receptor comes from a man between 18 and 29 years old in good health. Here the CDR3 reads CAWIGPLNYGYTF. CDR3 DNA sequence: TGTGCCTGGATAGGGCCCTTAAACTATGGCTACACCTTC.